The rows below give T cell receptor beta chains drawn from one sample of a study of cytomegalovirus exposure and HLA in healthy donors. Sequenced by immunoSEQ multiplex PCR; TCRdb stores in-frame clones only, minus some. The table shows a few hundred thousand clones, with 80% to 90% occurring only once. Sequencing input: PBMCs. These receptors all stem from a man aged 25 to 40 in good health and CMV-seronegative. CDR3s include the opening cysteine and the closing phenylalanine or tryptophan. The order of the fields is D gene, V gene, J gene, CDR3 protein. A D gene is named only where the DNA matches it firmly.

d_gene: TRBD1; v_gene: TRBV7-2; j_gene: TRBJ1-2; CDR3aa: CASSRDRVDGYTF
d_gene: -; v_gene: TRBV19; j_gene: TRBJ1-2; CDR3aa: CASSSTGGDYGYTF
d_gene: TRBD1; v_gene: TRBV7-9; j_gene: TRBJ2-1; CDR3aa: CAPGQGSGNEQFF
d_gene: TRBD2; v_gene: TRBV7-9; j_gene: TRBJ2-5; CDR3aa: CASSLTSGGRYQETQYF
d_gene: -; v_gene: TRBV28; j_gene: TRBJ2-2; CDR3aa: CASSLGGIARGTGELFF
d_gene: -; v_gene: TRBV5-1; j_gene: TRBJ2-1; CDR3aa: CASSFGDYNEQFF
d_gene: -; v_gene: TRBV7-9; j_gene: TRBJ1-1; CDR3aa: CSSSYPGTTMNTEAFF
d_gene: TRBD1; v_gene: TRBV19; j_gene: TRBJ2-7; CDR3aa: CASSIVFGQGDEQYF
d_gene: -; v_gene: TRBV7-9; j_gene: TRBJ2-3; CDR3aa: CASTPAGGTDTQYF
d_gene: TRBD1; v_gene: TRBV18; j_gene: TRBJ2-7; CDR3aa: CASSRGQGGPYEQYF
d_gene: -; v_gene: TRBV6-1; j_gene: TRBJ1-2; CDR3aa: CASFHGMERGYTF
d_gene: -; v_gene: TRBV2; j_gene: TRBJ1-2; CDR3aa: CAKGLYGYTF
d_gene: -; v_gene: TRBV15; j_gene: -; CDR3aa: CATSSPTGFEQYF
d_gene: -; v_gene: TRBV28; j_gene: TRBJ1-5; CDR3aa: CASSGLGHYSNQPQHF
d_gene: TRBD1; v_gene: TRBV28; j_gene: TRBJ1-2; CDR3aa: CASTPTLGGALVVSFGYTF
d_gene: -; v_gene: TRBV19; j_gene: TRBJ1-2; CDR3aa: CASSIVQGTYGYTF
d_gene: TRBD2; v_gene: TRBV5-1; j_gene: TRBJ2-5; CDR3aa: CASSLSLAERTQYF
d_gene: TRBD1; v_gene: TRBV28; j_gene: TRBJ2-5; CDR3aa: CASSFQRQGRNQETQYF
d_gene: -; v_gene: TRBV7-7; j_gene: TRBJ1-1; CDR3aa: CASSLDRNTEAFF
d_gene: TRBD1; v_gene: TRBV28; j_gene: TRBJ1-6; CDR3aa: CASRPDRGPNSPLHF
d_gene: TRBD2; v_gene: TRBV7-9; j_gene: TRBJ2-5; CDR3aa: CASSFRRLAGVTYQETQYF
d_gene: -; v_gene: TRBV7-6; j_gene: TRBJ1-4; CDR3aa: CASSLLGGLMKKLFF
d_gene: -; v_gene: TRBV5-1; j_gene: TRBJ2-3; CDR3aa: CASSVDAGFADTQYF
d_gene: TRBD1; v_gene: TRBV25-1; j_gene: TRBJ2-5; CDR3aa: CSTGEETQYF
d_gene: -; v_gene: TRBV27; j_gene: TRBJ1-2; CDR3aa: CASSPWLDSNYGYTF
d_gene: -; v_gene: TRBV6-1; j_gene: TRBJ1-2; CDR3aa: CASSESGGTRWISGYGYTF
d_gene: -; v_gene: TRBV7-2; j_gene: TRBJ2-7; CDR3aa: CASSPVGQPIRHEQYF
d_gene: TRBD2; v_gene: TRBV6-1; j_gene: TRBJ2-5; CDR3aa: CASSVGSGGLETQYF
d_gene: TRBD1; v_gene: TRBV2; j_gene: TRBJ1-2; CDR3aa: CASSEGQGLLYGYTF
d_gene: TRBD2; v_gene: TRBV4-3; j_gene: TRBJ2-3; CDR3aa: CASSQDPQRGAPHRTDTQYF
d_gene: TRBD1; v_gene: TRBV9; j_gene: TRBJ1-6; CDR3aa: CASSVGGQGYSPLHF
d_gene: -; v_gene: TRBV6-6; j_gene: TRBJ2-2; CDR3aa: CASGTQDTGELFF
d_gene: -; v_gene: TRBV4-3; j_gene: TRBJ1-1; CDR3aa: CASSQDGRGIYTEAFF
d_gene: -; v_gene: TRBV4-2; j_gene: TRBJ1-3; CDR3aa: CASSQELGSTGNTIYF
d_gene: TRBD1; v_gene: TRBV9; j_gene: TRBJ1-4; CDR3aa: CASSVASGTGYNEKLFF
d_gene: TRBD1; v_gene: TRBV28; j_gene: TRBJ1-2; CDR3aa: CASLGARGHGYTF
d_gene: -; v_gene: TRBV20-1; j_gene: TRBJ1-1; CDR3aa: CQCSQNTEAFF
d_gene: -; v_gene: TRBV6-1; j_gene: TRBJ2-5; CDR3aa: CASSEAVSPQTQYF
d_gene: TRBD1; v_gene: TRBV28; j_gene: TRBJ1-4; CDR3aa: CASSLTLGQGWEKLFF
d_gene: -; v_gene: TRBV10-2; j_gene: TRBJ1-5; CDR3aa: CASTPGDYSNQPQHF
d_gene: -; v_gene: TRBV28; j_gene: TRBJ1-4; CDR3aa: CASSFEGAGNEKLFF
d_gene: TRBD1; v_gene: TRBV5-4; j_gene: TRBJ1-5; CDR3aa: CASRFRDRAIQPQHF
d_gene: TRBD1; v_gene: TRBV19; j_gene: TRBJ1-5; CDR3aa: CASSLQGAFVQPQHF
d_gene: -; v_gene: TRBV27; j_gene: TRBJ1-5; CDR3aa: CASSPGVSYSNQPQHF
d_gene: TRBD1; v_gene: TRBV4-1; j_gene: TRBJ2-2; CDR3aa: CASSQTGTGDHTGELFF
d_gene: TRBD1; v_gene: TRBV4-1; j_gene: -; CDR3aa: CASSRLDRGVHEQYF
d_gene: -; v_gene: TRBV11-3; j_gene: TRBJ2-1; CDR3aa: CASSRGHSYNEQFF
d_gene: -; v_gene: TRBV6-5; j_gene: -; CDR3aa: CASWSLSSYEQYF
d_gene: -; v_gene: TRBV5-1; j_gene: TRBJ1-6; CDR3aa: CASSRRAESSYNSPLHF
d_gene: -; v_gene: TRBV2; j_gene: TRBJ1-4; CDR3aa: CASSWRGEKLFF
d_gene: TRBD1; v_gene: TRBV9; j_gene: TRBJ2-2; CDR3aa: CASSVEGQMNTGELFF
d_gene: -; v_gene: TRBV5-1; j_gene: TRBJ1-6; CDR3aa: CASSYRQRARSPLHF
d_gene: -; v_gene: TRBV11-2; j_gene: TRBJ2-7; CDR3aa: CASSLGTLQYF
d_gene: TRBD2; v_gene: TRBV7-9; j_gene: TRBJ2-2; CDR3aa: CASSLGPPGLAGRHGELFF
d_gene: -; v_gene: TRBV19; j_gene: TRBJ1-1; CDR3aa: CASSERGGSTEAFF
d_gene: -; v_gene: TRBV19; j_gene: TRBJ2-3; CDR3aa: CASSIGASTDTQYF
d_gene: TRBD1; v_gene: TRBV6-6; j_gene: TRBJ1-4; CDR3aa: CASSYSGTGNEKLFF
d_gene: -; v_gene: TRBV18; j_gene: TRBJ2-7; CDR3aa: CASSPRGYEQYF